In this sample, the clone carrying this TCR beta chain turned up a few times. The antigen remains unidentified. This record belongs to a study of T-cell memory formation after mild COVID-19. About the research overall: TCR clustering was largely donor specific. Study-level points and caveats: Contracting clones, day 15 to 85, had balanced CD4/CD8, and later expanders favored CD4+.

This CDR3 comprises 15 residues. Looked up from germline, CDR1 is GTSNPN and CDR2 is SVGIG (reference sequence). J was trimmed by 8 bases and V by 3 bases; bases with no gene match: 9. TCRdb fed the 5' RACE reads into MiXCR, producing one record per CDR3 protein. The top ten hold about an eighth of the sample, which has 350,000 to 500,000 distinct CDR3 sequences, 20% to 25% seen once. V and J are TRBV30 and TRBJ1-6, with TRBD1 matching over 8 bases. The source of this sequence is an adult woman who had mild COVID-19 (a few samples of this study predate the infection). Cell type and time point are not known. Sequences were obtained from PBMCs or a T cell subset sorted from them (not recorded which). CDR3: CAWSLSGTGHSPLHF. CDR3 sequence (DNA): TGTGCCTGGAGCCTCTCCGGGACAGGTCATTCACCCCTCCACTTT.